This passage covers 15 T cell receptor beta chains from one sample sequenced in a study of T cell repertoires in cytomegalovirus infection. Each CDR3 protein gets one entry after TCRdb re-called the reads with MiXCR. The repertoire consists of 150,000 to 200,000 distinct CDR3 sequences, with roughly 19% occurring once and the leading ten covering around 2.7%. The specimen was PBMCs. The receptors were gathered from a human donor in good health (CMV status not recorded). Some clones in this sample may be carry-over from other donors' samples.

This clonotype has only a few counts. The chain carries TRBV19 and TRBJ1-1; D unclear. The CDR3 extends over 15 amino acids. With 1 base removed from V and 5 bases from J, the gap between germline ends came to 14 bases. The germline gives CDR1 LNHDA, CDR2 SQIVND (reference sequence). CDR3 DNA sequence: TGTGCCAGTAGTATAGGATTTTCCCGGGATACTGAAGCTTTCTTT. Residues: CASSIGFSRDTEAFF.

The chain carries TRBV6-2 or TRBV6-3 and TRBJ2-1, with TRBD2 matching over 8 bases. Germline values: CDR1 MNHEY, CDR2 SVGEGT. The CDR3 length is 16 residues. V dropped 6 bases and J dropped 1; count of bases not matched to a gene: 8. Here the CDR3 reads CASRVSGSVSYNEQFF. The CDR3 nucleotides read TGTGCCAGCAGGGTGAGCGGGAGTGTGTCCTACAATGAGCAGTTCTTC.

The sample holds a few counts of this clonotype. V gene TRBV5-4 combines with J gene TRBJ1-1, with D possibly TRBD1 on 5 matching bases. The CDR3 sequence is 16 residues long. Between the trimmed V and J ends, which lost 4 bases and 3 bases, there was a span of 19 bases. Germline CDR1 and CDR2: SGHNT and YYREEE (reference sequence). The chain's CDR3 is CASSPRGGGDDTEAFF. In DNA, the CDR3 is TGTGCCAGCAGCCCAAGGGGCGGGGGGGACGACACTGAAGCTTTCTTT.

A remark on this clonotype: A read error may explain this, as a much larger clone is one base away. The V call is TRBV6-2 or TRBV6-3, the J call TRBJ1-1; 9 positions match TRBD1. CDR1 and CDR2 (germline): MNHEY, SVGEGT. There are 15 residues in the CDR3. CDR3 in DNA: TGTGTCAGCAGTTACGGGGGACAGGGAGGCACTGAAGCTTTCTTT. It codes for CVSSYGGQGGTEAFF.

The CDR3, as DNA: TGCAGTGCCCATCCCGGGACAGCTAGCACAGATACGCAGTATTTT. This encodes CSAHPGTASTDTQYF. The chain is built from TRBV20-1 and TRBJ2-3, with TRBD1 matching 7 bases. This CDR3 is 15 amino acids long. Germline CDR1 is DFQATT and CDR2 is SNEGSKA (reference sequence). Trimming removed 6 bases from V and 0 bases from J; junction bases left unmatched: 9.

This clonotype was seen only a few times. The V call is TRBV28, the J call TRBJ2-5, with TRBD2 matching over 8 bases. Per the germline V gene, CDR1 is MDHEN and CDR2 is SYDVKM. The CDR3 has 17 residues. The V gene end was trimmed by 3 bases and the J gene end by 0 bases; junction bases not matched to a gene: 9. The CDR3 sequence is CASSFGLVSGNQETQYF. CDR3 nucleotides: TGTGCCAGCAGTTTCGGCTTAGTTAGCGGGAACCAAGAGACCCAGTACTTC.

This clonotype was seen many times. The CDR3 reads CASSSPGQGNQPQHF. DNA of the CDR3: TGTGCCAGCAGCTCCCCGGGACAGGGCAATCAGCCCCAGCATTTT. The chain recombines TRBV7-8 with TRBJ1-5; the match to TRBD1 covers 8 bases. The CDR3 runs to 15 residues. Germline trimming cut 4 bases from V and 2 bases from J; bases unmatched to any gene: 4. Germline V gene sequence: CDR1 SGHVS, CDR2 FQNEAQ.

This clonotype was observed many times. The chain links TRBV7-2 to TRBJ2-2, with 9 bases matching TRBD2. Germline assignment: CDR1 SGHTA and CDR2 FQGNSA. Unmatched junction bases numbered 11, after V lost 5 bases and J lost 7 bases. The CDR3 covers 16 residues. CDR3 bases: TGTGCCAGCAGCCTAACTAGCGGGCGGTTGGTCGGGGAGCTGTTTTTT. As protein: CASSLTSGRLVGELFF.

This clonotype was counted ten times or more. The chain carries TRBV19 and TRBJ1-5; 8 nucleotides align to TRBD1. This CDR3 contains 16 residues. V dropped 6 bases and J dropped 0; count of bases not matched to a gene: 7. The germline V gene encodes CDR1 LNHDA and CDR2 SQIVND (reference sequence). CDR3 nucleotides: TGTGCCAGTAGCGGACAGGGTGGTGTTAGCAATCAGCCCCAGCATTTT. Translating it yields CASSGQGGVSNQPQHF.

This clonotype was recorded a few times. The chain links TRBV11-3 to TRBJ1-6; D ambiguous. V was shortened by 3 bases and J by 7 bases, with 10 bases between the two germline ends. CDR1 is SGHNT and CDR2 is YENEEA in the germline V gene. The CDR3 length is 14 residues. The CDR3 is CASSFGQPNSPLHF. Written as DNA, the CDR3 is TGTGCCAGCAGCTTTGGGCAGCCCAATTCACCCCTCCACTTT.

This chain connects TRBV6-2 or TRBV6-3 to TRBJ2-3; either TRBD1 or TRBD2 may fit D (5 bases each). The CDR3 spans 14 residues. The germline V gene has CDR1 MNHEY and CDR2 SVGEGT. V was shortened by 8 bases and J by 2 bases, with 14 bases between the two germline ends. The CDR3 reads CASAPGPFTDTQYF. DNA for the CDR3: TGTGCCAGCGCCCCGGGACCGTTCACAGATACGCAGTATTTT.

This rearrangement joins TRBV6-2 or TRBV6-3 to TRBJ2-7, with 8 nucleotides matching TRBD1. CDR1 is MNHEY and CDR2 is SVGEGT in the germline V gene. V dropped 5 bases and J dropped 3; count of bases not matched to a gene: 3. The CDR3 length is 13 residues. The CDR3 region is CASSETGVYEQYF. Written as DNA, the CDR3 is TGTGCCAGCAGTGAGACAGGGGTCTACGAGCAGTACTTC.

The J gene is TRBJ1-4, the V gene TRBV7-2, with no clear D. The germline V gene has CDR1 SGHTA and CDR2 FQGNSA. The CDR3 extends over 13 amino acids. V lost 5 bases, J lost 7 bases, and 11 bases lay in between. DNA for the CDR3: TGTGCCAGCAGCCTGCGAGCGGGTGAAAAACTGTTTTTT. Amino acids: CASSLRAGEKLFF.

This clonotype was picked up many times. The rearrangement joins TRBV12-3 or TRBV12-4 to TRBJ1-1; D gene ambiguous. This CDR3 is built from 15 residues. Deletions cut 10 bases from V and 1 base from J, with 19 bases between. CDR3 residues: CAIVLRLEGNTEAFF. CDR3 DNA: TGTGCCATAGTCCTGCGATTAGAGGGGAACACTGAAGCTTTCTTT.

The chain has TRBV5-4 and TRBJ2-3; no firm D call. The germline CDR1 and CDR2 sequences are SGHNT and YYREEE (reference sequence). Between the trimmed V and J ends, which lost 4 bases and 1 base, there was a span of 16 bases. This CDR3 spans 16 amino acids. CDR3 coding DNA: TGTGCCAGCAGCCGTCAACAGCCGTTTGGCACAGATACGCAGTATTTT. It is translated as CASSRQQPFGTDTQYF.